A selection of T cell receptor beta chains follows, all from one sample in a study of cytomegalovirus exposure and HLA in healthy donors. Measured with immunoSEQ multiplex PCR; TCRdb has only the in-frame clones, and not every one. The sample consists of 160,000 or so clones, roughly four fifths of them appearing once. The sequenced sample consisted of PBMCs. All receptors derive from a female donor in good health and CMV-seronegative. CDR3s include the opening cysteine and the closing phenylalanine or tryptophan. A D gene is named only where the DNA matches it firmly. Only part of the rows carry a size: once, few, many, or a class if the clone is expanded.

>TRBV6-5|NA|NA|TRBJ2-6
CASTRGISGANVLTF
TGTGCCAGCACCCGAGGCATCTCTGGGGCCAACGTCCTGACTTTC
>TRBV7-8|NA|TRBD1|TRBJ2-3
CASETGGTDTQYF
TGTGCCAGCGAAACAGGGGGCACAGATACGCAGTATTTT
>TRBV2|few|NA|TRBJ2-7
CASSEAGAGSSGVYEQYF
TGTGCCAGCAGTGAAGCGGGGGCAGGTTCTAGTGGTGTGTACGAGCAGTACTTC
>TRBV19|once|NA|TRBJ1-5
CASSIRSGSEQPQHF
TGTGCCAGTAGTATAAGGTCAGGGTCGGAGCAGCCCCAGCATTTT
>TRBV5-6|NA|TRBD1|TRBJ1-2
CASSVPGQGAGYTF
TGTGCCAGCAGCGTCCCGGGACAGGGGGCTGGCTACACCTTC
>TRBV7-3|NA|TRBD1|TRBJ2-1
CASSWGQGPYNEQFF
TGTGCCAGCAGCTGGGGACAGGGGCCCTACAATGAGCAGTTCTTC
>TRBV4-1|NA|TRBD2|TRBJ2-1
CASSHILAGLSYNEQFF
TGCGCCAGCAGCCATATACTAGCGGGCCTCTCCTACAATGAGCAGTTCTTC
>TRBV10-2|NA|TRBD2|TRBJ2-1
CASSLAGTRNEQFF
TGCGCCAGCAGTCTAGCGGGGACACGCAATGAGCAGTTCTTC
>TRBV7-3|NA|TRBD1|TRBJ2-2
CASSPSGGTGELFF
TGTGCCAGCAGCCCCTCAGGGGGTACCGGGGAGCTGTTTTTT
>TRBV28|NA|TRBD1|TRBJ1-2
CASSFPGTGGAFGYTF
TGTGCCAGCAGTTTCCCCGGGACAGGGGGCGCGTTTGGCTACACCTTC
>TRBV4-2|NA|NA|TRBJ1-1
CASSQEGANTEAFF
TGTGCCAGCAGCCAAGAGGGGGCTAACACTGAAGCTTTCTTT
>TRBV7-6|NA|TRBD2|TRBJ2-5
CASSLGASGGQETQYF
TGTGCCAGCAGCTTAGGGGCTAGCGGGGGGCAAGAGACCCAGTACTTC
>TRBV9|NA|TRBD1|TRBJ2-7
CASSVAGQAIYEQYF
TGTGCCAGCAGCGTAGCGGGACAGGCAATTTACGAGCAGTACTTC
>TRBV7-2|NA|TRBD2|TRBJ2-3
CASSLGRLAMNTDTQYF
TGTGCCAGCAGCTTGGGTAGACTAGCCATGAACACAGATACGCAGTATTTT
>TRBV4-3|NA|TRBD1|TRBJ1-1
CASSQGYRGNALNTEAFF
TGCGCCAGCAGCCAAGGGTACAGGGGAAATGCCTTGAACACTGAAGCTTTCTTT
>TRBV7-6|NA|NA|TRBJ2-1
CASSPDGTTYNEQFF
TGTGCCAGCAGCCCTGACGGGACAACCTACAATGAGCAGTTCTTC
>TRBV4-3|NA|TRBD2|TRBJ2-7
CASSQDPLAGGAYEQYF
TGCGCCAGCAGCCAAGATCCACTAGCGGGGGGGGCCTACGAGCAGTACTTC
>TRBV4-3|few|NA|TRBJ2-1
CASSQDPYNEQFF
TGCGCCAGCAGCCAAGATCCGTACAATGAGCAGTTCTTC